This TCR beta chain was captured in a study of regulatory T cells in long-lasting Graves disease. There are many counts of this clonotype. The target antigen is unknown. Time point reported: newly diagnosed GD, antithyroid drugs for less than 3 months. Construction of the TCR library relied on RNA isolated from PBMCs. Findings of the study overall: Persistent Graves' patients showed less TCR diversity than newly diagnosed ones.

Germline V gives CDR1 SNHLY, CDR2 FYNNEI. V gave up 4 bases and J gave up 9 bases, with 16 bases separating them. CDR3 length: 14 amino acids. Arm-PCR of CDR3 regions and iRepertoire HTBI primers were used to build TCR beta libraries. TCRdb recomputed calls from the multiplex PCR reads with MiXCR, one row per CDR3 protein. This sample has a few hundred thousand distinct CDR3 sequences, with 18% found just once. The sample was also reused in another study, on T cells in Graves' hyperthyroidism and ophthalmopathy.

The material sequenced was peripheral blood mononuclear cells (PBMCs), taken at new diagnosis, from a patient treated with antithyroid drugs. J is TRBJ2-1 and V is TRBV2; weak D call: TRBD2 (7 bases). The TCR sequence derives from a woman aged 30 to 39 with Graves disease. The CDR3 loop is CASSVGGLPTEQFF. The CDR3 coding sequence is TGTGCCAGCAGTGTGGGGGGGCTGCCAACTGAGCAGTTCTTC.